The 9 T cell receptor beta chains listed next were all sequenced from one sample in a study of cytomegalovirus exposure and HLA in healthy donors (dated by TCRdb to the late 2010s). Libraries came from the immunoSEQ multiplex PCR assay. The multiplex PCR relied on a mix of 60 forward primers for TCR Vbeta segments and 13 reverse primers for TCR Jbeta segments. TCRdb holds this immuneACCESS table with in-frame rearrangements only. Some clones are missing; in checked studies, unresolved V genes explain under half, and the rest has no known cause. A total of around 150,000 clones appear in this sample, nearly 80% of them only once. Clones ranked in the top ten supply approximately 0.89% of the sample. Sample: PBMCs. Receptors originate from a woman aged 50 to 65 in good health and CMV-seropositive.

The chain joins TRBV4-1 to TRBJ2-6, with TRBD1 identical over 9 bases. V shed 0 bases, J shed 2 bases, and the junction held 14 bases outside the gene matches. Germline V lookup: CDR1 MGHRA, CDR2 YSYEKL. This CDR3 is built from 21 residues. The CDR3 reads CASSQDLWGGTGLPGANVLTF. Written as DNA, the CDR3 is TGCGCCAGCAGCCAAGACCTATGGGGCGGGACAGGGTTGCCTGGGGCCAACGTCCTGACTTTC.

In this sample, this clone turned up once. This chain joins TRBV4-1 and TRBJ1-4; a possible D gene is TRBD1 (5 bases). V dropped 1 base and J dropped 5 bases, with 17 bases sitting between them. Germline values: CDR1 MGHRA, CDR2 YSYEKL. CDR3 length: 17 residues. The chain's CDR3 is CASSQGGGVSRNEKLFF. For the CDR3, the DNA is TGCGCCAGCAGCCAAGGGGGCGGTGTCAGCAGAAATGAAAAACTGTTTTTT.

The V gene is TRBV6-4, the J gene TRBJ1-5; tentatively, D is TRBD1 (5 bases). V lost 10 bases and J lost 7, with 29 bases in between. Germline V lookup: CDR1 MRHNA, CDR2 SNTAGT. The CDR3 runs 17 residues. The CDR3 bases are TGTGCCACCGAGAAACCCGCACAACGCCAGGGCTGGCAGCCCCAGCATTTT. Translation: CATEKPAQRQGWQPQHF.

V gene TRBV29-1 combines with J gene TRBJ1-5, with D tentatively TRBD1 (5 bases). From germline, CDR1 is SQVTM and CDR2 ANQGSEA. This CDR3 is built from 14 residues. Trimming removed 6 bases from V and 0 bases from J, with 12 bases in between. The CDR3, as DNA: TGCAGCGTCATGGCAGGGTTTAGCAATCAGCCCCAGCATTTT. Translation gives CSVMAGFSNQPQHF.

This clone has only one observation. The V gene is TRBV6-6, the J gene TRBJ1-5; D call uncertain. CDR1 is MNHNY and CDR2 is SVGAGI in the germline V gene (reference sequence). This CDR3 is built from 15 residues. The V end was cut by 2 bases, the J end by 2 bases, with 10 bases between. CDR3 in DNA: TGTGCCAGCAGTTACAGTTCACCGGGCAATCAGCCCCAGCATTTT. Protein sequence: CASSYSSPGNQPQHF.

This clone was seen just once. V is TRBV28 and J is TRBJ1-2; 8 positions agree with TRBD1. Germline CDR1 MDHEN, CDR2 SYDVKM. The CDR3 is 14 residues long. The J segment lost 5 bases and the V segment lost 5 bases, leaving 7 bases of the junction unmatched. The CDR3 nucleotides read TGTGCCAGCAGTCAAGGACAGGGAAGATATGGCTACACCTTC. Translation gives CASSQGQGRYGYTF.

This chain joins TRBV6-1 and TRBJ2-7; D gene uncertain. In germline, CDR1 is MNHNS, CDR2 SASEGT. Trimming took 8 bases from V and 2 from J, leaving 7 bases between them. The CDR3 covers 11 residues. The CDR3 DNA follows: TGTGCCAGCTACAGTCCCTACGAGCAGTACTTC. Protein product: CASYSPYEQYF.

The chain has TRBV28 and TRBJ2-7; 7 bases fit TRBD2. This CDR3 has 12 residues. In germline, CDR1 is MDHEN, CDR2 SYDVKM. V dropped 8 bases and J dropped 0; count of bases not matched to a gene: 1. CDR3 residues: CASGRDSYEQYF. The CDR3 bases are TGTGCCAGCGGGAGGGACTCCTACGAGCAGTACTTC.

This chain joins TRBV6-1 and TRBJ1-1; TRBD1 agrees at 7 bases. J was trimmed by 0 bases and V by 5 bases; bases with no gene match: 6. The CDR3 contains 15 residues. Per the germline V gene, CDR1 is MNHNS and CDR2 is SASEGT. Here the CDR3 reads CASSFRQGMNTEAFF. The CDR3 bases are TGTGCCAGCAGTTTCCGACAGGGAATGAACACTGAAGCTTTCTTT.